The sample holds one count of the clone carrying this T cell receptor (beta chain). The data derive from a study of blood T cell repertoires in COVID-19. Sequencing used immunoSEQ multiplex PCR; TCRdb keeps in-frame clones, though not all of them. The sample records about 140,000 clones, 88% being singletons. This sequence originates from a human donor with COVID-19, enrolled during active disease. The donor label of this sample is uncertain. Sequencing was done on a sample of peripheral blood.

For the CDR3, the DNA is TGCAGCGTCAGAGGACAGGCCGACACTGAAGCTTTCTTT. This sequence encodes CSVRGQADTEAFF. This chain joins TRBV29-1 and TRBJ1-1; 7 nucleotides agree with TRBD1. Germline V lookup: CDR1 SQVTM, CDR2 ANQGSEA. Losses at the gene ends were 6 bases for V and 3 bases for J; bases not matched to a gene: 7. This CDR3 contains 13 residues.